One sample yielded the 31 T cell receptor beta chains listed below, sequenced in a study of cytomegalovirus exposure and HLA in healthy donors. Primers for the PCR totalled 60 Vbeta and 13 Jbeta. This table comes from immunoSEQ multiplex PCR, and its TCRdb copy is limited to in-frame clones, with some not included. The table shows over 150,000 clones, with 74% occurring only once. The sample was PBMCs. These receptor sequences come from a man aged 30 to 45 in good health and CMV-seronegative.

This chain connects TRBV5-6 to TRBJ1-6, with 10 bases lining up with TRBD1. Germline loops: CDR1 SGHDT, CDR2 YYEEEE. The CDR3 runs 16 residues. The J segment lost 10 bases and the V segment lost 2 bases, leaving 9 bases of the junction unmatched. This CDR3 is CASSLSRDRGRSPLHF. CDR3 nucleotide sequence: TGTGCCAGCAGCTTAAGCCGGGACAGGGGTCGATCACCCCTCCACTTT.

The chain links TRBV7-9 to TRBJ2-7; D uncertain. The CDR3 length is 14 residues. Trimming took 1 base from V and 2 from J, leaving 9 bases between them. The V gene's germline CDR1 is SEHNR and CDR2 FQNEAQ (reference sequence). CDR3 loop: CASSLEHPPYEQYF. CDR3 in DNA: TGTGCCAGCAGCTTAGAACACCCGCCCTACGAGCAGTACTTC.

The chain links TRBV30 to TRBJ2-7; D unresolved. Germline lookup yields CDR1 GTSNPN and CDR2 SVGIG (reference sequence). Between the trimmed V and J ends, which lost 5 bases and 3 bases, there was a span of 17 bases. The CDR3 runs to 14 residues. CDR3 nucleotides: TGTGCCTGGTCCCGCACCACTTTTTTCTACGAGCAGTACTTC. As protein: CAWSRTTFFYEQYF.

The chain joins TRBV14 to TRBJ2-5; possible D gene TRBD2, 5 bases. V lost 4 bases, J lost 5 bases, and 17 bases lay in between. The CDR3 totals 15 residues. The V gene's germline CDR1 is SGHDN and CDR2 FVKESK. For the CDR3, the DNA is TGTGCCAGCAGCCCTTTGATTGCGGGCGGGGAGACCCAGTACTTC. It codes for CASSPLIAGGETQYF.

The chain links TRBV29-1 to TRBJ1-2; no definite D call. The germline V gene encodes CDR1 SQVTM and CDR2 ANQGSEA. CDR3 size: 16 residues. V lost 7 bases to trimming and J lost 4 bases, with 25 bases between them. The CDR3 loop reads CSAHELLGYAFYGYTF. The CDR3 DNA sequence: TGCAGCGCTCATGAACTTCTCGGGTACGCTTTCTATGGCTACACCTTC.

In DNA form, the CDR3 reads TGTGCCAGCAGGGAGACAGGGGCGTCCTACGAGCAGTACTTC. Its translation is CASRETGASYEQYF. The chain combines TRBV5-4 with TRBJ2-7; 8 bases are a match to TRBD1. After removal of 5 bases from V and 1 base from J, the junction contained 5 bases not matched to a gene. Per the germline V gene, CDR1 is SGHNT and CDR2 is YYREEE (reference sequence). This CDR3 is built from 14 residues.

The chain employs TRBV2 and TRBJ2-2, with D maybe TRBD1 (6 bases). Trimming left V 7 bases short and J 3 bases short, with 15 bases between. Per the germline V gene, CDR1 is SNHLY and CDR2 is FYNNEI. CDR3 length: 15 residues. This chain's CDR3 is CASKGQGSDTGELFF. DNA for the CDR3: TGTGCCAGCAAAGGGCAGGGGTCCGACACCGGGGAGCTGTTTTTT.

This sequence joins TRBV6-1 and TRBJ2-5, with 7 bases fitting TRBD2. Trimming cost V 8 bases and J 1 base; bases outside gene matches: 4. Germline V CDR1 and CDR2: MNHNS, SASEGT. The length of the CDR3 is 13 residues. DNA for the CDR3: TGTGCCAGCCTTTGGGGGGGCCAAGAGACCCAGTACTTC. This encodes CASLWGGQETQYF.

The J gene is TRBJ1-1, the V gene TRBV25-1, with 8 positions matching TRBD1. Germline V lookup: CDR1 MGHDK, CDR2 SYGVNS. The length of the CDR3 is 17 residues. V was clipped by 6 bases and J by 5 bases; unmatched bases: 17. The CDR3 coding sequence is TGTGCCAGCAGCCCTTACCAAGGGGGACAGGATCGGACTGAAGCTTTCTTT. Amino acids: CASSPYQGGQDRTEAFF.

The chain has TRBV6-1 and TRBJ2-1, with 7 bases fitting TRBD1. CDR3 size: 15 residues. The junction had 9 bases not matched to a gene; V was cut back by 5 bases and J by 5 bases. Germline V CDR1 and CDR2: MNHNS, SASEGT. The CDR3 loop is CASSPRDRQDNEQFF. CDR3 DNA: TGTGCCAGCAGTCCCAGGGACAGACAGGACAATGAGCAGTTCTTC.

The CDR3 DNA sequence: TGTGCCAGCAGTGCTCTTCAGGGGGGCGATCAGCCCCAGCATTTT. Protein: CASSALQGGDQPQHF. V is TRBV2 and J is TRBJ1-5; 7 bases match TRBD1. Per the germline V gene, CDR1 is SNHLY and CDR2 is FYNNEI. The CDR3 covers 15 residues. The J segment lost 5 bases and the V segment lost 4 bases, leaving 8 bases of the junction unmatched.

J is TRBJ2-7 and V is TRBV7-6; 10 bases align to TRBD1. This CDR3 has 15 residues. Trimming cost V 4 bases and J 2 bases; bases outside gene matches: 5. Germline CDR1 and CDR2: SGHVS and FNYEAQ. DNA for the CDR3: TGTGCCAGCAGCTCCGGACAGGGGGTGACCTACGAGCAGTACTTC. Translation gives CASSSGQGVTYEQYF. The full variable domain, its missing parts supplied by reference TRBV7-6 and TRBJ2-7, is GAGVSQSPRYKVTKRGQDVALRCDPISGHVSLYWYRQALGQGPEFLTYFNYEAQQDKSGLPNDRFSAERPEGSISTLTIQRTEQRDSAMYRCASSSGQGVTYEQYFGPGTRLTVT.

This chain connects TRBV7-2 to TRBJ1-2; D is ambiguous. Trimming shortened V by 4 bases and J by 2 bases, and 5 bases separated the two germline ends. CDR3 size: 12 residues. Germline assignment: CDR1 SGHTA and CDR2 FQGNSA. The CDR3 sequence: CASSYGNYGYTF. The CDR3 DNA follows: TGTGCCAGCAGCTACGGGAACTATGGCTACACCTTC. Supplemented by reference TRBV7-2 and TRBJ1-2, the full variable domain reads GAGVSQSPSNKVTEKGKDVELRCDPISGHTALYWYRQSLGQGLEFLIYFQGNSAPDKSGLPSDRFSAERTGGSVSTLTIQRTQQEDSAVYLCASSYGNYGYTFGSGTRLTVV.

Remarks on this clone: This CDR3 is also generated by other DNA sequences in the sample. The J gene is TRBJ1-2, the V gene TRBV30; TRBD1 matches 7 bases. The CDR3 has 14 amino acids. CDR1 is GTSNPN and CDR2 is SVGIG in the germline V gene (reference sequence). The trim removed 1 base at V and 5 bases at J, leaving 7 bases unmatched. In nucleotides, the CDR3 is TGTGCCTGGAGTGGGGCTGGACAGGAGTATGGCTACACCTTC. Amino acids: CAWSGAGQEYGYTF. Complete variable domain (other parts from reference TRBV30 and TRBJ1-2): SQTIHQWPATLVQPVGSPLSLECTVEGTSNPNLYWYRQAAGRGLQLLFYSVGIGQISSEVPQNLSASRPQDRQFILSSKKLLLSDSGFYLCAWSGAGQEYGYTFGSGTRLTVV.

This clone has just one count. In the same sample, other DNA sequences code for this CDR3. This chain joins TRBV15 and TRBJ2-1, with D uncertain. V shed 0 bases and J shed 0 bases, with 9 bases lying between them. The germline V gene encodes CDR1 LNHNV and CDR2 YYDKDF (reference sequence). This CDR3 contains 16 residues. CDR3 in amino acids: CATSRDRLSSYNEQFF. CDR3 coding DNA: TGTGCCACCAGCAGAGATCGACTTTCCTCCTACAATGAGCAGTTCTTC.

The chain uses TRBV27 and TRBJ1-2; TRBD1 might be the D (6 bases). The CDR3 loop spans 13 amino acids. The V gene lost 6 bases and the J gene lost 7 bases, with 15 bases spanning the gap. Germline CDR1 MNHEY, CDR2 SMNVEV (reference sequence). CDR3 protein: CASSPQGFFGYTF. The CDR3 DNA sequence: TGTGCCAGCAGCCCCCAGGGGTTCTTTGGCTACACCTTC.

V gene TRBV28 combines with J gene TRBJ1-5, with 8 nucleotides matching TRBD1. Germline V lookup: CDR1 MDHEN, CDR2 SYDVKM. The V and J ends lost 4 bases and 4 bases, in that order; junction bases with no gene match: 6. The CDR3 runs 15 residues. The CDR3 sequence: CASSSFTGGNQPQHF. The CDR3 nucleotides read TGTGCCAGCAGTTCGTTCACAGGGGGGAATCAGCCCCAGCATTTT.

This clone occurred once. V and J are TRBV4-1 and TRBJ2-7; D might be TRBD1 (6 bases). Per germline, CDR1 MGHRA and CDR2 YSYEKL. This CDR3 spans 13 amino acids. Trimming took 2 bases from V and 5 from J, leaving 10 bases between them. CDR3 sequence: CASSQNYRDEQYF. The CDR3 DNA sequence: TGCGCCAGCAGCCAAAATTACAGGGACGAGCAGTACTTC.

The DNA of the CDR3 is TGTGCCAGCAGCTCCCGGGACAGGGGGCCCAATGAGCAGTTCTTC. Amino acids: CASSSRDRGPNEQFF. The chain recombines TRBV11-3 with TRBJ2-1; TRBD1 matches at 12 bases. CDR3 length: 15 amino acids. Trimming cost V 4 bases and J 6 bases; bases outside gene matches: 4. Per the germline V gene, CDR1 is SGHNT and CDR2 is YENEEA.

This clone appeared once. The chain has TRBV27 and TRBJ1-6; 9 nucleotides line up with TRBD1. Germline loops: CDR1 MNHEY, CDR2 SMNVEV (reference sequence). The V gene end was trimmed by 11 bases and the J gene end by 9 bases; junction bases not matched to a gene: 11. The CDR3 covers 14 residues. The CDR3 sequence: CAGQRDRAFSPLHF. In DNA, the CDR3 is TGTGCCGGTCAGCGGGACAGGGCTTTTTCACCCCTCCACTTT.

CDR3 region: CASSDPDSYGYTF. As DNA, the CDR3 is TGTGCCAGCAGTGATCCTGACAGCTATGGCTACACCTTC. The chain couples TRBV6-1 to TRBJ1-2; tentatively, D is TRBD1 (5 bases). This CDR3 spans 13 amino acids. Germline V gene data show CDR1 as MNHNS and CDR2 as SASEGT. The V end lost 3 bases, the J end lost 4 bases, and 9 bases lay between the germline ends.

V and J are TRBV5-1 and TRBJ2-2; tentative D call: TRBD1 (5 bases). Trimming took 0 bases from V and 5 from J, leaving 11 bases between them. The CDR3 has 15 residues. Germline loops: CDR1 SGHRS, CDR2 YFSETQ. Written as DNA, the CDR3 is TGCGCCAGCAGCTTGGCGACAGAGAGAACCGGGGAGCTGTTTTTT. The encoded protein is CASSLATERTGELFF.

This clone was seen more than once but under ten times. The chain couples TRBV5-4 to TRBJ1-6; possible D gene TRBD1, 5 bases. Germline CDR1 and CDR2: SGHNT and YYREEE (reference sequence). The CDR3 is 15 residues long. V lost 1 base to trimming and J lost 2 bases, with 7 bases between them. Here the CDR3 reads CASSLKGTYNSPLHF. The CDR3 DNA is TGTGCCAGCAGCTTGAAGGGGACCTATAATTCACCCCTCCACTTT.

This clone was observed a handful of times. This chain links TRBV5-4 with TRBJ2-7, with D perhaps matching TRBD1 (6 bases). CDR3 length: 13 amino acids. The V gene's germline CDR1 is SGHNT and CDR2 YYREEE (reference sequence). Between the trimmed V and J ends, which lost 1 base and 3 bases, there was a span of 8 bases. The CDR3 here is CASSLTGNYEQYF. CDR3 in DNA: TGTGCCAGCAGCTTGACAGGGAACTACGAGCAGTACTTC.

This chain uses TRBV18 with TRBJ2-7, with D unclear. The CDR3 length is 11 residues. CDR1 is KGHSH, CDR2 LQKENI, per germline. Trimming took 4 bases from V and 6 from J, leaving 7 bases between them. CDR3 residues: CASSHTSEQYF. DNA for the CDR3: TGTGCCAGCTCACACACCTCCGAGCAGTACTTC.

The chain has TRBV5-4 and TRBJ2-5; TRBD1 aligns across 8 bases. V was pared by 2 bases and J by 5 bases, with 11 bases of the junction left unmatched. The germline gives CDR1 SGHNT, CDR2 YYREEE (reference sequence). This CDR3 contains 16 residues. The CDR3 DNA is TGTGCCAGCAGCTTCGGACAGGGCAGGATGGGTGAGACCCAGTACTTC. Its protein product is CASSFGQGRMGETQYF.

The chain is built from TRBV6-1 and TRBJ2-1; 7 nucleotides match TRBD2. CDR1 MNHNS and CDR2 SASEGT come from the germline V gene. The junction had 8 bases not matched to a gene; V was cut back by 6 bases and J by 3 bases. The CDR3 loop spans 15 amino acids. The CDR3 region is CASRTGDYLYNEQFF. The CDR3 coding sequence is TGTGCCAGCAGGACGGGGGACTACCTCTACAATGAGCAGTTCTTC.

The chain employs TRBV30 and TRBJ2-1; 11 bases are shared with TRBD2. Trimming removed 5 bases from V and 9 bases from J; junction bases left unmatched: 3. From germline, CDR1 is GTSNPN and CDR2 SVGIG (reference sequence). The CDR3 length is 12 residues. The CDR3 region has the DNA TGTGCCTGGGGGCTAGCGGGAGGTGAGCAGTTCTTC. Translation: CAWGLAGGEQFF.

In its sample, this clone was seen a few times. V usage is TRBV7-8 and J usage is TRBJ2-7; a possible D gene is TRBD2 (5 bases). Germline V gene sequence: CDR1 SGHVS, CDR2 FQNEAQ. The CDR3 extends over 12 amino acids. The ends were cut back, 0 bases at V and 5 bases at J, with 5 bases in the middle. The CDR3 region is CASSLAGDEQYF. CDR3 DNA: TGTGCCAGCAGCTTAGCCGGGGACGAGCAGTACTTC.

The CDR3 region has the DNA TGCGCCAGCAGCTTCAGGGGGCAAAATGGTTACGAGCAGTACTTC. This encodes CASSFRGQNGYEQYF. V and J are TRBV5-1 and TRBJ2-7; 8 positions agree with TRBD1. Germline V gene data show CDR1 as SGHRS and CDR2 as YFSETQ. V lost 2 bases, J lost 4 bases, and 8 bases stayed unmatched. This CDR3 spans 15 amino acids.

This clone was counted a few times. CDR3 in DNA: TGTGCCAGCAGCCAAGATCGGGGATGGTATGGCTACACCTTC. Its protein product is CASSQDRGWYGYTF. V is TRBV14 and J is TRBJ1-2, with D hard to call. Germline V lookup: CDR1 SGHDN, CDR2 FVKESK. The CDR3 totals 14 residues. Between the trimmed V and J ends, which lost 0 bases and 5 bases, there was a span of 10 bases.